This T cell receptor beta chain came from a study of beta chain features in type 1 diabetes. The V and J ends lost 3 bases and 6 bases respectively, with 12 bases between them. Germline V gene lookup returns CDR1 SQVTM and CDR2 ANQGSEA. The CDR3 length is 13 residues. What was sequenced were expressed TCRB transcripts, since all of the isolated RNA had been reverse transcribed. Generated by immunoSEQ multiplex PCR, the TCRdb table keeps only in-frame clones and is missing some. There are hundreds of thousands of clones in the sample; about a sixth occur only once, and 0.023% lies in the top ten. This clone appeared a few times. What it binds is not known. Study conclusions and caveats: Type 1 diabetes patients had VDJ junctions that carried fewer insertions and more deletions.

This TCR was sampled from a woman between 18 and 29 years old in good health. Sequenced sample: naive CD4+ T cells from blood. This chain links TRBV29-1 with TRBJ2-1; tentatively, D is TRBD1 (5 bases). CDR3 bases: TGCAGCGTTGAGGGCCAGGGATTCAATGAGCAGTTCTTC. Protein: CSVEGQGFNEQFF.